This TCR beta chain was captured in a study of T cells in Graves' hyperthyroidism and ophthalmopathy. Overall study: Before any treatment, at initial diagnosis, peripheral blood was collected. The study, taken as a whole, reports: A model of 13 V-J pairs discriminated ophthalmopathy from stable hyperthyroidism. Blood also held most thyroid clonotypes expanded beyond 0.001.

Germline CDR1 is MNHNS and CDR2 is SASEGT. The CDR3 runs to 15 residues. V lost 7 bases to trimming and J lost 2 bases; unmatched junction nucleotides: 8. The blood was taken when hyperthyroidism was first diagnosed, before any ophthalmopathy symptoms showed up. Amplification yielded TCR beta CDR3 regions, with RNA transcripts as the source. The study used the HTBI primer set for a first-round RT-PCR of the TCR CDR3. In TCRdb, the multiplex PCR reads were re-called with MiXCR into one record per CDR3 protein. The table has approximately 370,000 distinct CDR3 sequences, approximately 18% seen once. A few counts support this clonotype. Its target is not known.

The TCR was taken from a woman in her twenties or thirties with Graves' hyperthyroidism that later progressed to Graves' ophthalmopathy. Input material: blood. The chain has TRBV6-1 and TRBJ2-5, with TRBD1 matching 9 bases. Written as DNA, the CDR3 is TGTGCCAGCACAAGGACAGGGGAGGGTCAAGAGACCCAGTACTTC. Encoded protein: CASTRTGEGQETQYF.